This T cell receptor (beta chain) appears in the sequencing data of a study of a mutant IDH1 vaccine in newly diagnosed glioma. At the level of the study: Each patient was administered eight vaccinations, scheduled in weeks 1, 3, 5, 7, 11, 15, 19 and 23. Vaccination started 4-6 weeks after radiotherapy alone, or with temozolomide cycles. Whole-study findings and limits: Pseudoprogression seemed unlinked to shifts in top peripheral T cell clonotypes.

Here immunoSEQ multiplex PCR was the method, and the copy in TCRdb shows in-frame clones only, minus some. The sample has around 51,000 clones; approximately 78% are singletons. Noted time point: week 5, during vaccination. Alongside topical imiquimod, each dose of vaccine comprised 300 ug of mutant IDH1 20-mer peptide. Newly diagnosed WHO grade 3 or 4 IDH1-mutant, ATRX-lost astrocytomas were identified in the donors. Points on this clone: What it binds is not known.

The CDR3 is 14 residues long. Germline V gene lookup returns CDR1 SNHLY and CDR2 FYNNEI. V lost 7 bases and J 4 bases, leaving 13 bases between the germline ends. The sequence derives from a woman in her thirties or forties with glioma. This rearrangement joins TRBV2 to TRBJ2-2; possibly TRBD2 for D (6 bases). Sequencing used PBMCs, obtained from a glioma patient whose treatment included an IDH1 peptide vaccine. CDR3 protein: CASIRERFTGELFF. The CDR3 bases are TGTGCCAGCATTCGGGAGAGGTTCACCGGGGAGCTGTTTTTT. Drawing the rest from reference TRBV2 and TRBJ2-2, the complete variable domain is EPEVTQTPSHQVTQMGQEVILRCVPISNHLYFYWYRQILGQKVEFLVSFYNNEISEKSEIFDDQFSVERPDGSNFTLKIRSTKLEDSAMYFCASIRERFTGELFFGEGSRLTVL.